This T cell receptor (beta chain) was recovered during a study of blood T cell repertoires in COVID-19. Study summary: The samples span acute and convalescent COVID-19 from the United States, Italy and Spain. Sample material is recorded as cDNA or gDNA derived from T cells, B-cell-depleted T cells, or PBMCs.

This CDR3 contains 17 residues. Per germline, CDR1 LNHDA and CDR2 SQIVND (reference sequence). This clone has only one observation. Sequence at one end of the junction differs from germline and may be a read error. Authors' analysis steps: Estimation of nucleated cell counts was performed using reference gene primer amplification. Here immunoSEQ multiplex PCR was the method, and the copy in TCRdb shows in-frame clones only, minus some. V and J calls and clone size follow that table, whereas D and trimming were derived from the DNA. The profile shows around 97,000 clones, around 87% of them singletons.

Sequencing used peripheral blood. J is TRBJ1-4 and V is TRBV19, with 10 positions matching TRBD1. The receptor's source is a human donor in a cohort sampled during active COVID-19. This CDR3 is CASSIAVSGQGTSDVSF. CDR3 sequence (DNA): TGTGCCAGTAGTATAGCGGTTTCGGGACAGGGGACCTCGGATGTGTCTTTT.